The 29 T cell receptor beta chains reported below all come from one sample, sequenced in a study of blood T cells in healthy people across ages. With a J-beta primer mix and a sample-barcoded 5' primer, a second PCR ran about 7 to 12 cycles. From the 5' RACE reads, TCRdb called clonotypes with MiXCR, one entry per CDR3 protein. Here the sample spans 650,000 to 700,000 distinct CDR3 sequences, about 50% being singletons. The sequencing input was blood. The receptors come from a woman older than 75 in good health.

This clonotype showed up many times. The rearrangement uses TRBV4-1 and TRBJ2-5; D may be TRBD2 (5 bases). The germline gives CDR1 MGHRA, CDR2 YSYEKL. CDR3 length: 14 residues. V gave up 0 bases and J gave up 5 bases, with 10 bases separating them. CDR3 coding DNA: TGCGCCAGCAGCCAAGATGGCCGGAGGGAGACCCAGTACTTC. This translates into CASSQDGRRETQYF.

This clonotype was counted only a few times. The CDR3 nucleotides are TGTGCCAGCAGCTTCGGGGACGCTGGGGCCAACGTCCTGACTTTC. Translating gives CASSFGDAGANVLTF. This chain uses TRBV7-8 with TRBJ2-6, with D perhaps given as TRBD1 or TRBD2 (5 bases each). CDR1 and CDR2 (germline): SGHVS, FQNEAQ. There are 15 residues in the CDR3. V lost 3 bases and J lost 2, with 8 bases in between.

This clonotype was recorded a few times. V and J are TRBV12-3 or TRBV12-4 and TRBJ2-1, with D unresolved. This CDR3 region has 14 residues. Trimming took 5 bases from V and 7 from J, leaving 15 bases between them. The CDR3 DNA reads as TGTGCCAGCAGTGCTTTGTGGGTCGAAAATGAGCAGTTCTTC. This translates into CASSALWVENEQFF.

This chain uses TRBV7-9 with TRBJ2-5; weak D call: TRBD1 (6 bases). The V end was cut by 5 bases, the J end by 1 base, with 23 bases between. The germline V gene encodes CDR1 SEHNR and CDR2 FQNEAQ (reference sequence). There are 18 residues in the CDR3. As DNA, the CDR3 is TGTGCCAGCAGCCCCCCGGGGCAGGGGAGTACTATCCAAGAGACCCAGTACTTC. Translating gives CASSPPGQGSTIQETQYF.

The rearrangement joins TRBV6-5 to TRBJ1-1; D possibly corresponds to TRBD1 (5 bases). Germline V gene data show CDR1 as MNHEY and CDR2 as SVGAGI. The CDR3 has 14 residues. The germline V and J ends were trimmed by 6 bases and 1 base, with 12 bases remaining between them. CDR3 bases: TGTGCCAGCAGCCCTTTTGGGGGGAACACTGAAGCTTTCTTT. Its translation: CASSPFGGNTEAFF.

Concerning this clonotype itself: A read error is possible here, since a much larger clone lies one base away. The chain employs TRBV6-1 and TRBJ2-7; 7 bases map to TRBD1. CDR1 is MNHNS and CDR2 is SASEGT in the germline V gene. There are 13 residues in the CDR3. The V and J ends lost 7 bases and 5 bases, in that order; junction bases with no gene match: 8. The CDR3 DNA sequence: TGTGCCAGCAACCCGGGACAGCCCGACGAGCAGTACTTC. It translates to CASNPGQPDEQYF.

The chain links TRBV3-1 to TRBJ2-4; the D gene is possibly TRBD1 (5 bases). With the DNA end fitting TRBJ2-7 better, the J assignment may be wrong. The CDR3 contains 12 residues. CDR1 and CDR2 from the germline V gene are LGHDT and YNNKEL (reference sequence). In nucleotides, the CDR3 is TGTGCCAGCAGCCAAGGTCAGGGCGAGCAGTACTTC. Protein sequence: CASSQGQGEQYF.

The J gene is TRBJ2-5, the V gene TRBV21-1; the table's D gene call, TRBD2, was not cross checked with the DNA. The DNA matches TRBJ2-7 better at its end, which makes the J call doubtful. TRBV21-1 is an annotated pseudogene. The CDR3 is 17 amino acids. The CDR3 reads CATPGASGRPPSGEQYF. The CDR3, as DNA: TGTGCCACCCCAGGGGCTAGCGGGAGGCCTCCCTCGGGCGAGCAGTACTTC.

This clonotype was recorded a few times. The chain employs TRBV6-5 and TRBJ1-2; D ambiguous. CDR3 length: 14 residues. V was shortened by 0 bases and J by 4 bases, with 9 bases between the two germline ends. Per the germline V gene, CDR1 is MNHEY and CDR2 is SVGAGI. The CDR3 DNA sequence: TGTGCCAGCAGTTACTCGGACCCTTCCTATGGCTACACCTTC. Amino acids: CASSYSDPSYGYTF.

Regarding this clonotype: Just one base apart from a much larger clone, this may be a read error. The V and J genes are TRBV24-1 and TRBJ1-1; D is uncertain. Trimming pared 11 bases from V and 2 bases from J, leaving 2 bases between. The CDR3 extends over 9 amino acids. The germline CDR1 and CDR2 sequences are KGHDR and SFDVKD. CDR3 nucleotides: TGTGCCATAAACACTGAAGCTTTCTTT. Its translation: CAINTEAFF.

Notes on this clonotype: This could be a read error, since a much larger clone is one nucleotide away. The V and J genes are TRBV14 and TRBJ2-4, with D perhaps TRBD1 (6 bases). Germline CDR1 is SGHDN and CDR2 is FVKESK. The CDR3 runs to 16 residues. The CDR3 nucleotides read TGTGCCGGCAGCCCGAGGACAGAACTAGCCAAAAACATTCAGTACTTC. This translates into CAGSPRTELAKNIQYF. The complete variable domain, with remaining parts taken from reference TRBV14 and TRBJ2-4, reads EAGVTQFPSHSVIEKGQTVTLRCDPISGHDNLYWYRRVMGKEIKFLLHFVKESKQDESGMPNNRFLAERTGGTYSTLKVQPAELEDSGVYFCAGSPRTELAKNIQYFGAGTRLSVL.

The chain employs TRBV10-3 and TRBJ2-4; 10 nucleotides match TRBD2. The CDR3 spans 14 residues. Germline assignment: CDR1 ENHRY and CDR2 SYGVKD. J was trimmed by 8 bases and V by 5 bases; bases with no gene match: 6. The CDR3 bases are TGTGCCATCAGTATAGCGGGGGGCAGGGACATTCAGTACTTC. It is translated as CAISIAGGRDIQYF.

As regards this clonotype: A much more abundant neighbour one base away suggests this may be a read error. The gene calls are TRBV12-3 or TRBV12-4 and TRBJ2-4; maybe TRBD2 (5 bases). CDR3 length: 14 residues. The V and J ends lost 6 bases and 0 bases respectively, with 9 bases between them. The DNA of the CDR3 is TGTGCCAGCAGGAGGGCCTTAGCCAAAAACATTCAGTACTTC. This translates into CASRRALAKNIQYF.

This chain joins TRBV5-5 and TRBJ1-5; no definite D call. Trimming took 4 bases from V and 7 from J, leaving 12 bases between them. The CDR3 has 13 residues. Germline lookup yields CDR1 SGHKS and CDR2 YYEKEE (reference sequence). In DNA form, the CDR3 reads TGTGCCAGCAGCGTGATGGAGGAGCAGCCCCAGCATTTT. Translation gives CASSVMEEQPQHF.

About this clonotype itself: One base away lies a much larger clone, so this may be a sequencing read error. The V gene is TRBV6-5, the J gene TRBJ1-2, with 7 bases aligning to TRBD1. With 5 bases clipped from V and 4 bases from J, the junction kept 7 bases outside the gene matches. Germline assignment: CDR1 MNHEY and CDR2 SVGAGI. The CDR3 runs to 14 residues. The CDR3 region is CASSDKGTVYGYTF. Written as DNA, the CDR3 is TGTGCCAGCAGTGATAAGGGGACAGTCTATGGCTACACCTTC.

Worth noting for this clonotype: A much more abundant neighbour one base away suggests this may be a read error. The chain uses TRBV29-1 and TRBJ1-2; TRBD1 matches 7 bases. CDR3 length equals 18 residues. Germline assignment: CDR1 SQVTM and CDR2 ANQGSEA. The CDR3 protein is CSVRPDGDSHPSNHGYTF. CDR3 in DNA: TGCAGCGTACGGCCGGATGGGGACAGCCATCCTTCTAACCATGGCTACACCTTC.

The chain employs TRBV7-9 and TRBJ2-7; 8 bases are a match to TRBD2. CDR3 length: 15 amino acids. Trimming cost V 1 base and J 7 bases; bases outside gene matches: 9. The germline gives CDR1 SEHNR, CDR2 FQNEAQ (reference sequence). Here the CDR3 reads CASSLVVAGYNEQYF. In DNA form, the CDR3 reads TGTGCCAGCAGCTTAGTCGTAGCGGGGTACAATGAGCAGTACTTC.

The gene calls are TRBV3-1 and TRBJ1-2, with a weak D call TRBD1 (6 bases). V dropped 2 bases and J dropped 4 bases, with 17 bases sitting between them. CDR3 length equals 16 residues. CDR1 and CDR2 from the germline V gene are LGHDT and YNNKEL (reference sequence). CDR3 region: CASSQKPGQISYGYTF. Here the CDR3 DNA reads TGTGCCAGCAGCCAAAAACCGGGACAAATTTCCTATGGCTACACCTTC.

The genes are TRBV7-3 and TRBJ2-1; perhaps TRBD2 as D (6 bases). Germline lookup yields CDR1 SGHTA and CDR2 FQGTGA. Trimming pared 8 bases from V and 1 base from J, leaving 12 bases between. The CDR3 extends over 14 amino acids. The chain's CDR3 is CASGDGGSYNEQFF. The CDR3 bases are TGTGCCAGCGGTGACGGGGGTTCCTACAATGAGCAGTTCTTC.

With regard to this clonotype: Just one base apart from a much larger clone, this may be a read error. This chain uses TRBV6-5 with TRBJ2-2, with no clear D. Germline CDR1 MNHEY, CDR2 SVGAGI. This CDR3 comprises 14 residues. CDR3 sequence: CVSRTHLSTGELFF. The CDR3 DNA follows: TGTGTCAGCCGGACCCACTTGAGCACCGGGGAGCTGTTTTTT.

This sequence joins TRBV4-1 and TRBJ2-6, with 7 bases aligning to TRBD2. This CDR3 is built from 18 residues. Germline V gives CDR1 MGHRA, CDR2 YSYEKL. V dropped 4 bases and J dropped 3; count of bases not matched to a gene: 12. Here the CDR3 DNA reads TGCGCCAGCAGCCCCCGAAAAGGGTCGGGAGGTGGGGCCAACGTCCTGACTTTC. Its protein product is CASSPRKGSGGGANVLTF.

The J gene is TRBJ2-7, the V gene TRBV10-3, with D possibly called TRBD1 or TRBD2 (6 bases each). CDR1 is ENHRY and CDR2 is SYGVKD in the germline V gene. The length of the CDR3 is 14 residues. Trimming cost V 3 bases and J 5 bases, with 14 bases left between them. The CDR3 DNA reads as TGTGCCATCAGTGACGCAGGGGAGGCGGACGAGCAGTACTTC. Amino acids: CAISDAGEADEQYF.

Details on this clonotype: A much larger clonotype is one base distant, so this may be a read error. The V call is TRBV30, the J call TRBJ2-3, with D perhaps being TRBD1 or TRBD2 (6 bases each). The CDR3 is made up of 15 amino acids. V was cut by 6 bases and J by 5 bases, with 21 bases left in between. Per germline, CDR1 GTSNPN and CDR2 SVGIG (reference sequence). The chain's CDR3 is CACGRGAGQQDTQYF. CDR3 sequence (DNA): TGTGCCTGCGGAAGGGGGGCAGGGCAGCAAGATACGCAGTATTTT.

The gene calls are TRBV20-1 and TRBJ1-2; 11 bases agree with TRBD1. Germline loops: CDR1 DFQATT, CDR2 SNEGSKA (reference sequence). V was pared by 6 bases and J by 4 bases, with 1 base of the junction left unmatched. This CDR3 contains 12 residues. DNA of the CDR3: TGCAGTGCCGGGACAGGGGGCTATGGCTACACCTTC. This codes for CSAGTGGYGYTF.

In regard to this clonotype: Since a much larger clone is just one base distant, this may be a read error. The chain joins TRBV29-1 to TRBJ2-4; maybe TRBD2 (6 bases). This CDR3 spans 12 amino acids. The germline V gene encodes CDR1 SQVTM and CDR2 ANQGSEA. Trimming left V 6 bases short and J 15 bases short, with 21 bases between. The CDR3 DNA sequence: TGCAGCGTGGGGGGAGGTAAAGGCGAGCGGTACTTC. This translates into CSVGGGKGERYF.

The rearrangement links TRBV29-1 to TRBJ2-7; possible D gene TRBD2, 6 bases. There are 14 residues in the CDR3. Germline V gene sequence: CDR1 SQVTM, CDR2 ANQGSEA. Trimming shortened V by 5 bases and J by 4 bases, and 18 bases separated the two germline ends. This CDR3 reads CSVRKPGTLYEQYF. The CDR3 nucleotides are TGCAGCGTTCGGAAGCCCGGGACTCTTTACGAGCAGTACTTC.

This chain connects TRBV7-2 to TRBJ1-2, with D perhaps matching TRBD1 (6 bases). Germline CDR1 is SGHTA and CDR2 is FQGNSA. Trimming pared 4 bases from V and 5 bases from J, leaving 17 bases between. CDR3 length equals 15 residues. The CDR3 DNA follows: TGTGCCAGCAGCTCCCCGAAGGACAGCCTTTATGGCTACACCTTC. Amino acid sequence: CASSSPKDSLYGYTF.

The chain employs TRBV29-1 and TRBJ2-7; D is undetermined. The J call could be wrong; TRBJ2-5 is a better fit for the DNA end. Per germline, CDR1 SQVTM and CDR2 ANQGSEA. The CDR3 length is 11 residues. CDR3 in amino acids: CSVWERETQYF. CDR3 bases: TGCAGCGTTTGGGAAAGGGAGACCCAGTACTTC.

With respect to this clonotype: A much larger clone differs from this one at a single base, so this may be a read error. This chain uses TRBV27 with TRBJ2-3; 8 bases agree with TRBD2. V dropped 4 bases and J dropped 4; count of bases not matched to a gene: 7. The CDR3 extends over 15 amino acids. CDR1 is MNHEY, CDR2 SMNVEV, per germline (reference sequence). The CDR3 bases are TGTGCCAGCAGTTGTCAGCGGGAGTTTGCAGATACGCAGTATTTT. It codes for CASSCQREFADTQYF.